This T cell receptor beta chain emerged from a study of cytotoxic CD8 clonotypes in ibrutinib-treated CLL. About the research overall: Productive templates averaged approximately 260,000 per sample, and productive rearrangements 90,000 to 100,000. Whole-study findings and limits: Age-matched healthy donor levels were exceeded by baseline clonality, which tracked circulating CD8+ T-cell counts.

As input for TCR beta libraries, roughly 2 micrograms of genomic DNA came from cryopreserved PBMCs. Concerning this clone: Its antigen is as yet unknown.

Sequencing used immunoSEQ multiplex PCR; TCRdb keeps in-frame clones, though not all of them. The sample lists 200,000 to 250,000 clones, 70% occurring once. Germline assignment: CDR1 LNHNV and CDR2 YYDKDF (reference sequence). This CDR3 is 11 amino acids long. The ends were cut back, 5 bases at V and 6 bases at J, with 8 bases in the middle. The rearrangement uses TRBV15 and TRBJ2-7; D is unclear. This specimen was PBMCs, taken after 24 months of ibrutinib treatment. The TCR comes from a human donor with chronic lymphocytic leukemia. CDR3 loop: CATSGSREQYF. The CDR3 coding sequence is TGTGCCACCAGCGGGTCGCGCGAGCAGTACTTC.